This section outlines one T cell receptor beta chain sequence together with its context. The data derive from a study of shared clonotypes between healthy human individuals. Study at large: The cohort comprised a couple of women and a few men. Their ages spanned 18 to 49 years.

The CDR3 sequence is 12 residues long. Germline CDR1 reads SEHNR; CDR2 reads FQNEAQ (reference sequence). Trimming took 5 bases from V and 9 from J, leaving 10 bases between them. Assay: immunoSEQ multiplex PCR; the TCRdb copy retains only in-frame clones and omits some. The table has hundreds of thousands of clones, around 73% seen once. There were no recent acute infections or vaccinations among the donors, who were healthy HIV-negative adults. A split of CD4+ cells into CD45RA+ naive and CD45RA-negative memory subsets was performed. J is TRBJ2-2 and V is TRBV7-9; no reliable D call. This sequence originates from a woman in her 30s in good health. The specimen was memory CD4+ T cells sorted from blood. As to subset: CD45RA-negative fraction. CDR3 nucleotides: TGTGCCAGCAGCCAAGTGGGGAGGGAGCTGTTTTTT. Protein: CASSQVGRELFF. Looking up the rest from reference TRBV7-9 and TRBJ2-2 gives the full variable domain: DTGVSQNPRHKITKRGQNVTFRCDPISEHNRLYWYRQTLGQGPEFLTYFQNEAQLEKSRLLSDRFSAERPKGSFSTLEIQRTEQGDSAMYLCASSQVGRELFFGEGSRLTVL.